The 20 T cell receptor beta chains in this list originate from one sample, sequenced in a study of beta chain features in type 1 diabetes. The whole isolated RNA underwent reverse transcription, so sequencing captured expressed TCRB transcripts. Data came from immunoSEQ multiplex PCR; TCRdb stores just in-frame clones and leaves some out. This table has almost 250,000 clones, around an eighth appearing once. The sequenced sample consisted of naive CD4+ T cells from blood. The receptors originated from a woman between 40 and 55 years old in good health.

This clone was counted only a few times. This chain uses TRBV6-5 with TRBJ2-7, with D perhaps TRBD2 (6 bases). V lost 4 bases and J 3 bases, leaving 13 bases between the germline ends. Germline-derived CDR1 and CDR2 are MNHEY and SVGAGI. The CDR3 is 14 residues long. In DNA, the CDR3 is TGTGCCAGCAGTTCGGGGGATTCGGGCTACGAGCAGTACTTC. Its protein is CASSSGDSGYEQYF.

The sample holds a few counts of this clone. This rearrangement joins TRBV6-1 to TRBJ1-5, with D possibly being TRBD1 (5 bases). The CDR3 runs to 14 residues. Trimming pared 8 bases from V and 0 bases from J, leaving 11 bases between. Germline assignment: CDR1 MNHNS and CDR2 SASEGT. The CDR3 bases are TGTGCCAGCTGGGGCGGGGTTAGCAATCAGCCCCAGCATTTT. It is translated as CASWGGVSNQPQHF.

This chain joins TRBV5-1 and TRBJ2-7; 13 nucleotides align to TRBD2. Germline CDR1 and CDR2: SGHRS and YFSETQ. The CDR3 covers 17 residues. V shed 4 bases and J 2 bases; nucleotides not matched to a gene: 9. In nucleotides, the CDR3 is TGCGCCAGCAGCCCCTCGGGACTAGCGGGGACCACCTACGAGCAGTACTTC. It specifies CASSPSGLAGTTYEQYF.

This clone was observed many times. V is TRBV4-1 and J is TRBJ1-1, with 9 bases lining up with TRBD1. V shed 0 bases, J shed 1 base, and the junction held 3 bases outside the gene matches. The CDR3 extends over 16 amino acids. Per germline, CDR1 MGHRA and CDR2 YSYEKL. CDR3 in DNA: TGCGCCAGCAGCCAAGACCTGGACAGGGGGAACACTGAAGCTTTCTTT. Its protein product is CASSQDLDRGNTEAFF.

This chain uses TRBV6-5 with TRBJ1-5; D remains unclear. CDR1 is MNHEY and CDR2 is SVGAGI in the germline V gene. The CDR3 is 14 amino acids. Trimming stripped 5 bases from V and 4 bases from J, with 12 bases between. The chain's CDR3 is CASSPTHGNQPQHF. CDR3 sequence (DNA): TGTGCCAGCAGTCCCACCCACGGGAATCAGCCCCAGCATTTT.

This clone showed up just a few times. The chain has TRBV5-1 and TRBJ2-3; 10 bases match TRBD1. With 3 bases clipped from V and 5 bases from J, the junction kept 3 bases outside the gene matches. The CDR3 is 14 amino acids. CDR1 is SGHRS and CDR2 is YFSETQ in the germline V gene. The CDR3 nucleotides read TGCGCCAGCAGCTCGGACAGGGGGATAGATACGCAGTATTTT. This codes for CASSSDRGIDTQYF.

This clone was seen only a few times. CDR3 sequence: CASSSPSTSGGTDTQYF. In DNA form, the CDR3 reads TGCGCCAGCAGCTCCCCCTCTACTAGCGGGGGAACAGATACGCAGTATTTT. The V call is TRBV5-1, the J call TRBJ2-3, with 11 bases matching TRBD2. Trimming at V came to 3 bases and at J to 3 bases, leaving 9 bases not matched to a gene. Germline V lookup: CDR1 SGHRS, CDR2 YFSETQ. This CDR3 spans 17 amino acids.

This clone was counted only a few times. The V call is TRBV18, the J call TRBJ2-3; possibly TRBD2 for D (5 bases). This CDR3 is 14 amino acids long. The V gene lost 0 bases and the J gene lost 5 bases, with 9 bases spanning the gap. The germline gives CDR1 KGHSH, CDR2 LQKENI. Written as DNA, the CDR3 is TGTGCCAGCTCACCACCGGCAGCGGTAGATACGCAGTATTTT. It yields the protein CASSPPAAVDTQYF.

The chain couples TRBV5-1 to TRBJ2-5, with D possibly TRBD2 on 5 matching bases. V gave up 2 bases and J gave up 3 bases, with 14 bases separating them. The CDR3 covers 15 residues. Germline V gene sequence: CDR1 SGHRS, CDR2 YFSETQ. In nucleotides, the CDR3 is TGCGCCAGCAGCTTAGGAGGAGTCGCCAAAGAGACCCAGTACTTC. It yields the protein CASSLGGVAKETQYF.

This clone has a handful of counts. The chain couples TRBV19 to TRBJ1-2; the match to TRBD1 covers 7 bases. Per germline, CDR1 LNHDA and CDR2 SQIVND (reference sequence). The CDR3 contains 15 residues. V lost 2 bases and J lost 6; bases outside the gene matches: 9. The CDR3 DNA sequence: TGTGCCAGTAGTATACCCTATCAGGGGGTCGATGGCTACACCTTC. Translated: CASSIPYQGVDGYTF. The complete variable domain, with remaining parts taken from reference TRBV19 and TRBJ1-2, reads DGGITQSPKYLFRKEGQNVTLSCEQNLNHDAMYWYRQDPGQGLRLIYYSQIVNDFQKGDIAEGYSVSREKKESFPLTVTSAQKNPTAFYLCASSIPYQGVDGYTFGSGTRLTVV.

The chain combines TRBV18 with TRBJ1-4, with D possibly matching TRBD1 (5 bases). The length of the CDR3 is 14 residues. Trimming took off 4 bases at V and 8 bases at J, with 14 bases between the two ends. Looked up from germline, CDR1 is KGHSH and CDR2 is LQKENI. The CDR3 here is CASSRRGGEEKLFF. The CDR3 DNA reads as TGTGCCAGCTCACGTCGCGGGGGTGAGGAAAAACTGTTTTTT.

A few counts support this clone. The gene calls are TRBV5-1 and TRBJ2-1, with 7 bases fitting TRBD1. The CDR3 is 15 residues long. Germline-derived CDR1 and CDR2 are SGHRS and YFSETQ. Trimming at V came to 1 base and at J to 7 bases, leaving 8 bases not matched to a gene. In nucleotides, the CDR3 is TGCGCCAGCAGCTTGTCTTGGACAGGCGGTAATGAGCAGTTCTTC. Its protein product is CASSLSWTGGNEQFF.

The chain recombines TRBV2 with TRBJ2-1; possible D gene TRBD1, 6 bases. The V end was cut by 5 bases, the J end by 8 bases, with 7 bases between. CDR1 and CDR2 (germline): SNHLY, FYNNEI. The CDR3 runs to 11 residues. Written as DNA, the CDR3 is TGTGCCAGCAGTAGGACAGATGAGCAGTTCTTC. This codes for CASSRTDEQFF. The full variable domain, its missing parts supplied by reference TRBV2 and TRBJ2-1, is EPEVTQTPSHQVTQMGQEVILRCVPISNHLYFYWYRQILGQKVEFLVSFYNNEISEKSEIFDDQFSVERPDGSNFTLKIRSTKLEDSAMYFCASSRTDEQFFGPGTRLTVL.

This clone has only a few counts. The rearrangement links TRBV2 to TRBJ1-1; D is unclear. The CDR3 runs to 15 residues. The germline V and J ends were trimmed by 7 bases and 1 base, with 16 bases remaining between them. Germline CDR1 is SNHLY and CDR2 is FYNNEI. DNA for the CDR3: TGTGCCAGCACCCCGCGGGCCATATCGAACACTGAAGCTTTCTTT. Translation: CASTPRAISNTEAFF.

This clone was observed at least ten times. The V call is TRBV4-3, the J call TRBJ2-3; D may be TRBD2 (7 bases). CDR1 LGHNA and CDR2 YSLEER come from the germline V gene. Between the trimmed V and J ends, which lost 9 bases and 5 bases, there was a span of 15 bases. This CDR3 spans 13 amino acids. The CDR3, as DNA: TGCGCCAGTTCGGCGGGGGCCGGAGATACGCAGTATTTT. Residues: CASSAGAGDTQYF.

The V and J genes are TRBV6-5 and TRBJ2-1; D remains ambiguous. CDR3 length: 12 residues. Germline V gene data show CDR1 as MNHEY and CDR2 as SVGAGI. The germline V and J ends were trimmed by 6 bases and 8 bases, with 11 bases remaining between them. DNA of the CDR3: TGTGCCAGCAGCCCGTCCCTCCATGAGCAGTTCTTC. It yields the protein CASSPSLHEQFF.

The chain uses TRBV23-1 and TRBJ2-7; 9 nucleotides match TRBD1. TRBV23-1 is an ORF, with its function uncertain. Losses at the gene ends were 3 bases for V and 6 bases for J; bases not matched to a gene: 6. There are 14 residues in the CDR3. The CDR3 reads CASSHDRGACEQYF. CDR3 coding DNA: TGCGCCAGCAGTCACGACAGGGGGGCCTGCGAGCAGTACTTC.

The V and J genes are TRBV7-9 and TRBJ1-6, with D uncertain. This CDR3 contains 15 residues. Trimming left V 5 bases short and J 10 bases short, with 18 bases between. Germline CDR1 SEHNR, CDR2 FQNEAQ (reference sequence). For the CDR3, the DNA is TGTGCCAGCAGCCCCCGGGGTGGGCACGCCTCACCCCTCCACTTT. Its translation is CASSPRGGHASPLHF.

This clone was counted a few times. The chain has TRBV28 and TRBJ1-1; 7 nucleotides line up with TRBD1. Germline lookup yields CDR1 MDHEN and CDR2 SYDVKM. CDR3 length: 14 residues. V was clipped by 2 bases and J by 2 bases; unmatched bases: 2. Here the CDR3 reads CASSLRGPNTEAFF. DNA for the CDR3: TGTGCCAGCAGTTTAAGGGGGCCCAACACTGAAGCTTTCTTT.

The genes are TRBV7-2 and TRBJ2-5, with 9 bases lining up with TRBD2. V lost 4 bases and J lost 1; bases outside the gene matches: 7. CDR1 is SGHTA, CDR2 FQGNSA, per germline. The CDR3 spans 16 residues. CDR3 protein: CASSSHSGGLQETQYF. CDR3 DNA sequence: TGTGCCAGCAGCTCACATAGCGGGGGCCTCCAAGAGACCCAGTACTTC.